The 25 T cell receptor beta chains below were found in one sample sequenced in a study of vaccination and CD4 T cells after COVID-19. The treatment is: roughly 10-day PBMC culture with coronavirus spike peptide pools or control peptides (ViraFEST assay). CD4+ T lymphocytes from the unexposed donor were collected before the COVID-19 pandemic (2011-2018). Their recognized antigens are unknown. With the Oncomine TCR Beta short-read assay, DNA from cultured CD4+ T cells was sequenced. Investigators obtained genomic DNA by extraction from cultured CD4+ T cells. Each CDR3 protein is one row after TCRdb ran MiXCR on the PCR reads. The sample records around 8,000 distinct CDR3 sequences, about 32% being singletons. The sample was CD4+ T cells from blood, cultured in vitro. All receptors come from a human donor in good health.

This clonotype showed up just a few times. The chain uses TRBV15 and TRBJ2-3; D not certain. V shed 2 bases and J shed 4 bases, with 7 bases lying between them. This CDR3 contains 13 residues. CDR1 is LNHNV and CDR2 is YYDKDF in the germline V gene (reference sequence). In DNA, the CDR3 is TGTGCCACCAGCAGATCTTTGGCAGATACGCAGTATTTT. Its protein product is CATSRSLADTQYF.

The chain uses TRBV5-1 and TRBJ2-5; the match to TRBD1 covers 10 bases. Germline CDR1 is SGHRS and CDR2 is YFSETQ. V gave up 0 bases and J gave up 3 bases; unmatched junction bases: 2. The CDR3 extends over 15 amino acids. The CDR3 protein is CASSLGGTGEETQYF. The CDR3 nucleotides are TGCGCCAGCAGCTTGGGAGGGACAGGGGAAGAGACCCAGTACTTC.

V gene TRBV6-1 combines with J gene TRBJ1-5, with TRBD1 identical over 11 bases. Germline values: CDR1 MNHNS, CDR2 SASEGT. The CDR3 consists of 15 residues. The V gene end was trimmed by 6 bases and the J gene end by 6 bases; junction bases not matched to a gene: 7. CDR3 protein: CASSADRGRGQPQHF. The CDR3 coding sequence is TGTGCCAGCAGCGCGGACAGGGGGCGCGGTCAGCCCCAGCATTTT.

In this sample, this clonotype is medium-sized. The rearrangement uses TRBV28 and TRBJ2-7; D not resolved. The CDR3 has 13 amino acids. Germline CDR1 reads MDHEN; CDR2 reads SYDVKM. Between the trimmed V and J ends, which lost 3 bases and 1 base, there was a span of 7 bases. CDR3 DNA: TGTGCCAGCAGTTTGGCAGGATCCTACGAGCAGTACTTC. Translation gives CASSLAGSYEQYF.

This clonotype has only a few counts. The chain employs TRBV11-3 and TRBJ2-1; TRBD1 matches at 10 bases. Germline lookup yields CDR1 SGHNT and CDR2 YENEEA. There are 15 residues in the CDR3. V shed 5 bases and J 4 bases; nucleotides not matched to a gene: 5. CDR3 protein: CASSPGTGAYNEQFF. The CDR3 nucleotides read TGTGCCAGCAGCCCCGGGACAGGGGCTTACAATGAGCAGTTCTTC.

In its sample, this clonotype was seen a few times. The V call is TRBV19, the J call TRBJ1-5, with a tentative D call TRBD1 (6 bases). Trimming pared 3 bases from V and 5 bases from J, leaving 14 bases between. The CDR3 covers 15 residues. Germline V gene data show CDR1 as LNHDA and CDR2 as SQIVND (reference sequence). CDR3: CASSMLGGHDQPQHF. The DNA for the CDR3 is TGTGCCAGTAGTATGCTCGGGGGACACGATCAGCCCCAGCATTTT. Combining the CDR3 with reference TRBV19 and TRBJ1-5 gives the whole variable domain DGGITQSPKYLFRKEGQNVTLSCEQNLNHDAMYWYRQDPGQGLRLIYYSQIVNDFQKGDIAEGYSVSREKKESFPLTVTSAQKNPTAFYLCASSMLGGHDQPQHFGDGTRLSIL.

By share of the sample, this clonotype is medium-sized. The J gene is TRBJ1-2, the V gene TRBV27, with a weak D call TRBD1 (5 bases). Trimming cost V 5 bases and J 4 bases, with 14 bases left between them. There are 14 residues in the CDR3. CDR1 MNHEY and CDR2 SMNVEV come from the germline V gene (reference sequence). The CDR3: CASSLGPRGYGYTF. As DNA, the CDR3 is TGTGCCAGCAGTCTGGGGCCCAGAGGCTATGGCTACACCTTC.

The CDR3 DNA sequence: TGTGCCAGCAGGGCGACAGGGGAAGGCTATGGCTACACCTTC. Amino acid sequence: CASRATGEGYGYTF. V and J are TRBV2 and TRBJ1-2; 8 nucleotides match TRBD1. Trimming cost V 6 bases and J 4 bases; bases outside gene matches: 7. This CDR3 is built from 14 residues. The germline V gene has CDR1 SNHLY and CDR2 FYNNEI. Supplemented by reference TRBV2 and TRBJ1-2, the full variable domain reads EPEVTQTPSHQVTQMGQEVILRCVPISNHLYFYWYRQILGQKVEFLVSFYNNEISEKSEIFDDQFSVERPDGSNFTLKIRSTKLEDSAMYFCASRATGEGYGYTFGSGTRLTVV.

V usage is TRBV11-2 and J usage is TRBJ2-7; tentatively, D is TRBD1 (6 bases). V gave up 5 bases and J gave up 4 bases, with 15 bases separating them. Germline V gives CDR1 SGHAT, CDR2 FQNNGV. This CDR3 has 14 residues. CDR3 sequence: CASSASTRGYEQYF. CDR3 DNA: TGTGCCAGCAGCGCTTCAACCAGGGGTTACGAGCAGTACTTC.

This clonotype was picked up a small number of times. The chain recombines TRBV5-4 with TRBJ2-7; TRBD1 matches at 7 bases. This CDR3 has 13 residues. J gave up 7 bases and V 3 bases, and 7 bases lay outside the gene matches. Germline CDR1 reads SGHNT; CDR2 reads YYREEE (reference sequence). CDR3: CASSSEGAREQYF. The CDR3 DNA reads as TGTGCCAGCAGCTCCGAGGGGGCCCGGGAGCAGTACTTC.

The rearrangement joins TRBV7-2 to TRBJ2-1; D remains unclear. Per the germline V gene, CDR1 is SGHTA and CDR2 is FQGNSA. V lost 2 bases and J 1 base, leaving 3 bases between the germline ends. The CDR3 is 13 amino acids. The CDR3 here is CASSLFSYNEQFF. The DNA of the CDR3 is TGTGCCAGCAGCTTATTTTCCTACAATGAGCAGTTCTTC.

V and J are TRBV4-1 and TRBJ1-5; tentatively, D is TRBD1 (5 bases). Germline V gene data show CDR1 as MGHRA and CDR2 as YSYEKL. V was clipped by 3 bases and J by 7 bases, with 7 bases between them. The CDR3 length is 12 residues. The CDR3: CASSHEGQPQHF. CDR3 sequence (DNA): TGCGCCAGCAGCCACGAGGGGCAGCCCCAGCATTTT.

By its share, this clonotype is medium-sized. The CDR3 protein is CASSLLLPNTEAFF. DNA for the CDR3: TGTGCCAGCAGCTTACTTCTCCCGAACACTGAAGCTTTCTTT. The chain links TRBV7-2 to TRBJ1-1, with unresolved D. The CDR3 is 14 residues long. Deletions cut 2 bases from V and 1 base from J, with 8 bases between. Germline CDR1 and CDR2: SGHTA and FQGNSA.

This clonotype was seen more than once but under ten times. The chain's CDR3 is CSARDARGGRARDTQYF. CDR3 in DNA: TGCAGTGCTAGAGATGCCCGTGGAGGGAGGGCGAGAGATACGCAGTATTTT. V is TRBV20-1 and J is TRBJ2-3, with 7 bases aligning to TRBD2. J lost 5 bases, V lost 0 bases, and 14 bases had no gene match. Germline V CDR1 and CDR2: DFQATT, SNEGSKA (reference sequence). The length of the CDR3 is 17 residues.

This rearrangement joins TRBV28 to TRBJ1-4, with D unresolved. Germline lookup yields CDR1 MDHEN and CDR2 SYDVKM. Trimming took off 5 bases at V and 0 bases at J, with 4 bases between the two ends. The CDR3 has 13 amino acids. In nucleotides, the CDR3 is TGTGCCAGCAGTGGGGCAACTAATGAAAAACTGTTTTTT. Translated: CASSGATNEKLFF. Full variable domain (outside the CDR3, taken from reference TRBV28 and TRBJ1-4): DVKVTQSSRYLVKRTGEKVFLECVQDMDHENMFWYRQDPGLGLRLIYFSYDVKMKEKGDIPEGYSVSREKKERFSLILESASTNQTSMYLCASSGATNEKLFFGSGTQLSVL.

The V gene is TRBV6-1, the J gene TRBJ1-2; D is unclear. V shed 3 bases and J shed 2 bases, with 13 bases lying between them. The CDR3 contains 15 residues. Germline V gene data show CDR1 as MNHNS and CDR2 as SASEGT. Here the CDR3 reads CASSDLGGTNYGYTF. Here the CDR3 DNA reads TGTGCCAGCAGTGACTTGGGAGGCACAAACTATGGCTACACCTTC.

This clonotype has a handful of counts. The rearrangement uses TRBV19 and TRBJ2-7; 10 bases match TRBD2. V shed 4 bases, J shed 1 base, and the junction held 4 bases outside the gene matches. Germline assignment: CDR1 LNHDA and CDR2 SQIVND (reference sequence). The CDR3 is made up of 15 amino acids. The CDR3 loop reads CASSSTSGVSYEQYF. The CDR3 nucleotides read TGTGCCAGTAGTAGTACTAGCGGGGTATCCTACGAGCAGTACTTC.

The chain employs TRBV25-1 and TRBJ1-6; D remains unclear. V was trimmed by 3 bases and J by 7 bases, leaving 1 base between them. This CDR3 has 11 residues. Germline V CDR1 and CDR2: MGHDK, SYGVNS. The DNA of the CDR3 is TGTGCCAGCAGTGAGAATTCACCCCTCCACTTT. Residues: CASSENSPLHF.

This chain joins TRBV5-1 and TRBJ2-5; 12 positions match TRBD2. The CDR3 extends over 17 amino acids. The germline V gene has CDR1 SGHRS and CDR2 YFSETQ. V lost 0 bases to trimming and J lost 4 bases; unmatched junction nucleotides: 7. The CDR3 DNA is TGCGCCAGCAGCTTGGACCTAGCGGGAGGGCCGTCAGAGACCCAGTACTTC. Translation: CASSLDLAGGPSETQYF.

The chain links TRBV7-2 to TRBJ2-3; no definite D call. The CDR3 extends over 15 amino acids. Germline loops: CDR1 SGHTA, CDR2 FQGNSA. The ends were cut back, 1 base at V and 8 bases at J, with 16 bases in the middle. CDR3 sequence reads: CASSLDGATSGTQYF. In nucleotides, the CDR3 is TGTGCCAGCAGCTTAGATGGAGCCACGTCCGGTACGCAGTATTTT.

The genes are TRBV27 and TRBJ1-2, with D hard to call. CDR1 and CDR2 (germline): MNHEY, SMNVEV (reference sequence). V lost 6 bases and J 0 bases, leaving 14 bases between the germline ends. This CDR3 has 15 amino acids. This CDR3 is CASSPAGQANYGYTF. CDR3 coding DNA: TGTGCCAGCAGCCCTGCCGGTCAAGCTAACTATGGCTACACCTTC.

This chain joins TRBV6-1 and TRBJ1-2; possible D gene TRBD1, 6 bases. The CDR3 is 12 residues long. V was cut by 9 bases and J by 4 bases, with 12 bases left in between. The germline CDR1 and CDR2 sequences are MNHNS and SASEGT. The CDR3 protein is CASHTGSYGYTF. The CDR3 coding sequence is TGTGCCAGTCACACAGGGAGCTATGGCTACACCTTC.

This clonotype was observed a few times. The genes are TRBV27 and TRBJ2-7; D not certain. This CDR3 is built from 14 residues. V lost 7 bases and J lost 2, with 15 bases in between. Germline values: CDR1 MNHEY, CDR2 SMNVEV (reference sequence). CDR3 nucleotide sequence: TGTGCCAGCACCTCCGTACGGAGTCCCTACGAGCAGTACTTC. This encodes CASTSVRSPYEQYF.

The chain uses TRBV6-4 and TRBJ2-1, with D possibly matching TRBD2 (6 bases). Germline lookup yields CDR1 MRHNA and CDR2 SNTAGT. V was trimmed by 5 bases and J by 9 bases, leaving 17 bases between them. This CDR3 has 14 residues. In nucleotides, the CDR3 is TGTGCCAGCAGTCCCTTGGCGGGATGGGGTGAGCAGTTCTTC. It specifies CASSPLAGWGEQFF.

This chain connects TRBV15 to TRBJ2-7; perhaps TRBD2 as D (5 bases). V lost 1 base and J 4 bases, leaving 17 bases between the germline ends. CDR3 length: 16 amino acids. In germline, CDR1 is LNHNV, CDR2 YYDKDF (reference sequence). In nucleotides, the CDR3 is TGTGCCACCAGCAGAGTCCACCCGGGCCGGGGATACGAGCAGTACTTC. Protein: CATSRVHPGRGYEQYF.